This T cell receptor beta chain was sequenced during a study of blood T cell repertoires in COVID-19. Libraries were prepared by immunoSEQ multiplex PCR; TCRdb keeps only in-frame clonotypes and omits some of them. The table lists under 350,000 clones, around nine tenths of them singletons, with roughly 5.1% in the top ten. This CDR3 region has 16 residues. V gave up 2 bases and J gave up 1 base, with 13 bases separating them. The germline gives CDR1 MNHEY, CDR2 SMNVEV (reference sequence). The chain is built from TRBV27 and TRBJ2-3; no reliable D call. The sample taken for sequencing was peripheral blood. The clonotype comes from a man between 35 and 55 years old with acute or convalescent COVID-19. CDR3 nucleotide sequence: TGTGCCAGCAGTTTACGGTCTGGCGGTGGCACAGATACGCAGTATTTT. It codes for CASSLRSGGGTDTQYF.